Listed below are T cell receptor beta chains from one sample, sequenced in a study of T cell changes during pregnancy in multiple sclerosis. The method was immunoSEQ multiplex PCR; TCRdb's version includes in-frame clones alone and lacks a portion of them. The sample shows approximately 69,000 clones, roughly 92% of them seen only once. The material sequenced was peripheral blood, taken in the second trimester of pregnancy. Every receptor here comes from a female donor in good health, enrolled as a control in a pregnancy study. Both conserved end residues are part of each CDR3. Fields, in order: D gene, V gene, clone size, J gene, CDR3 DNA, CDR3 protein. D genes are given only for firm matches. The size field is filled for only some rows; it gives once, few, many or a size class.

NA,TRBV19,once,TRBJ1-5,TGTGCCAGTAGTGGATGGACAGAGGACAATCAGCCCCAGCATTTT,CASSGWTEDNQPQHF
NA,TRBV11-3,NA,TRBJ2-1,TGTGCCAGCAGCTTAGGGAGGGGGGGGTACAATGAGCAGTTCTTC,CASSLGRGGYNEQFF
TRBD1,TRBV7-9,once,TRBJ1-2,TGTGCCAGCAGCTTAGCGGGTGGGGACAGGGGGCCTGGCTACACCTTC,CASSLAGGDRGPGYTF
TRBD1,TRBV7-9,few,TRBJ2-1,TGTGCCAGCAGCTTGAAGGGACAGGGGGCGGGTAATGAGCAGTTCTTC,CASSLKGQGAGNEQFF
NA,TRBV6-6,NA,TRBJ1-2,TGTGCCAGCAGTCCCGGACGGGAATATGGCTACACCTTC,CASSPGREYGYTF
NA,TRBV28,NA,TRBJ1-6,TGTGCCAGCAGCCCACCCGCAGGGATCGTTTCACCCCTCCACTTT,CASSPPAGIVSPLHF
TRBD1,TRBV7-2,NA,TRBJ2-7,TGTGCCAGCAGCTTAGGGACAGGGGACGAGCAGTACTTC,CASSLGTGDEQYF
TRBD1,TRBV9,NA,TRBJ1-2,TGTGCCAGCACCCCTGGAGACAGGGCCTTTTACTATGGCTACACCTTC,CASTPGDRAFYYGYTF
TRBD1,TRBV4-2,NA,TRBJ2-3,TGTGCCAGCAGCCAAGACCGGGACAGGGGAGGAGATACGCAGTATTTT,CASSQDRDRGGDTQYF
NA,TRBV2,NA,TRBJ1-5,TGTGCCAGCACCGAGGGGAGGGGGAAAGGAGGCAATCAGCCCCAGCATTTT,CASTEGRGKGGNQPQHF
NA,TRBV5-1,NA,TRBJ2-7,TGCGCCAGCAGCTTGGAGTCCGGAGGTAGGTACGAGCAGTACTTC,CASSLESGGRYEQYF
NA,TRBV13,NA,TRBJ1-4,TGTGCCAGCAGCTCCGCCGGGGATTCTAATGAAAAACTGTTTTTT,CASSSAGDSNEKLFF
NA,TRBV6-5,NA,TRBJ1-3,TGTGCCAGCAGTCTTCAGGGAAACACCATATATTTT,CASSLQGNTIYF
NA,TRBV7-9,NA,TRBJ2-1,TGTGCCAGCAGCTTCTCGGGGGAGCCCAATGAGCAGTTCTTC,CASSFSGEPNEQFF
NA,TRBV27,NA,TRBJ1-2,TGTGCTACCCTCGACAGCCTCTATGGCTACACCTTC,CATLDSLYGYTF
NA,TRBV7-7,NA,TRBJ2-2,TGTGCTAGCAGCTTAACGGGAACCGGGGAGCTGTTTTTT,CASSLTGTGELFF
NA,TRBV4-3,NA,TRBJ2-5,TGCGCCAGCAGCCAAGATCTCGGAGGGGCCCAGTACTTC,CASSQDLGGAQYF
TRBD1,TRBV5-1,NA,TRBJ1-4,TGCGCCAGCAGCTTGGGGGGACAGGGGGAAAAACTGTTTTTT,CASSLGGQGEKLFF
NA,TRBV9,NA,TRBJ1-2,TGTGCCAGCAGCGTAATGGTCGGCGGAGGGGTTGGCTACACCTTC,CASSVMVGGGVGYTF
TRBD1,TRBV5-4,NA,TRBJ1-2,TGTGCCAGCAGCTCCCGGGACAGGGGAGTGTTGGGCTACACCTTC,CASSSRDRGVLGYTF
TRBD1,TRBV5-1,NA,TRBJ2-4,TGCGCCAGCAGCTTGGATTGGGACAGGGCCACAAACATTCAGTACTTC,CASSLDWDRATNIQYF
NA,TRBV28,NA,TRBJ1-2,TGTGCCAGCAGTTTTTACTCCTCTCCCGGCTACACCTTC,CASSFYSSPGYTF
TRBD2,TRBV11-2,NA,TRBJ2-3,TGTGCCAGCAGCTCCAGGACTAGCGGGACAGATACGCAGTATTTT,CASSSRTSGTDTQYF
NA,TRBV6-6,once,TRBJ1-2,TGTGCCAGCCTTCCAGGGGTAGGGTATGGCTACACCTTC,CASLPGVGYGYTF
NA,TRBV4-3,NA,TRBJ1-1,TGCGCCAGCAGCCGAGAACAGAATTTGAACACTGAAGCTTTCTTT,CASSREQNLNTEAFF